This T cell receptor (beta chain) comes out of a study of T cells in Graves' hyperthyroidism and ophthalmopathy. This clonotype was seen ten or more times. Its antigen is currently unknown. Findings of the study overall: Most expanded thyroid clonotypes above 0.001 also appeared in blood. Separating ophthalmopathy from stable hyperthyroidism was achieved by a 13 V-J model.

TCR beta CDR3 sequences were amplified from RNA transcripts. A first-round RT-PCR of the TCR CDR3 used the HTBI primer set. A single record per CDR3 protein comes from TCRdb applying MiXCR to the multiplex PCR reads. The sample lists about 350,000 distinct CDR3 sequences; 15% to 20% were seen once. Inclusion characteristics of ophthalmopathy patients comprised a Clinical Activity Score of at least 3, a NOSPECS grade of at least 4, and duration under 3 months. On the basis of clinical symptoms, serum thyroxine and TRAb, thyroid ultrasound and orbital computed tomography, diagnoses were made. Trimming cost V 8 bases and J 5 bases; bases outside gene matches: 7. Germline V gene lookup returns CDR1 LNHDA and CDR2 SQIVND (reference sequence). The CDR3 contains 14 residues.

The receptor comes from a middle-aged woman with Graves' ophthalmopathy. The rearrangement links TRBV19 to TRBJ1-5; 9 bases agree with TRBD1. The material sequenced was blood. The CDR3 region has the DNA TGTGCCAGTGGGCTACAGGGGGCCTATCAGCCCCAGCATTTT. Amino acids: CASGLQGAYQPQHF.